This paragraph covers one TCR beta chain sequence. The same CDR3 is also encoded by other DNA sequences in this sample. This sample stems from a study of blood T cell repertoires in COVID-19. CDR3 length: 14 amino acids. V dropped 6 bases and J dropped 5 bases, with 13 bases sitting between them. CDR1 is SEHNR and CDR2 is FQNEAQ in the germline V gene (reference sequence). Those enrolled in Seattle joined during active infection and were followed longitudinally afterward. Libraries were prepared by immunoSEQ multiplex PCR; TCRdb keeps only in-frame clonotypes and omits some of them. The sample holds approximately 210,000 clones, over 80% seen once.

The sample consisted of peripheral blood. The sequence was obtained from a man between 60 and 70 years old with COVID-19, enrolled during active disease. The chain employs TRBV7-9 and TRBJ1-4; D remains ambiguous. The CDR3 coding sequence is TGTGCCAGCAGTCTCGGTACAGTAAATGAAAAACTGTTTTTT. Translated: CASSLGTVNEKLFF.